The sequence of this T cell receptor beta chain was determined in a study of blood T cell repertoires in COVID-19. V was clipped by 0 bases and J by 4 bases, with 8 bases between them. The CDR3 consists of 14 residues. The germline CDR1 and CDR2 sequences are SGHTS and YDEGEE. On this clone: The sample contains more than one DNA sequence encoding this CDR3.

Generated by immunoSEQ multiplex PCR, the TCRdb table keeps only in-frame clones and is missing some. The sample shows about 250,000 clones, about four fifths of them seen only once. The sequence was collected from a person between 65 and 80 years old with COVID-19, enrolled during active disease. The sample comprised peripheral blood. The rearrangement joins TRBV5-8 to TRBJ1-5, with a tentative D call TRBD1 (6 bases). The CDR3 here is CASSLGGGNQPQHF. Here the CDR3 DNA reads TGTGCCAGCAGCTTGGGAGGGGGTAATCAGCCCCAGCATTTT.